This TCR beta chain was sequenced for a study of healthy donors' naive CD4 and CD8 T cells. Germline CDR1 is SGHTA and CDR2 is FQGNSA. The V gene lost 4 bases and the J gene lost 5 bases, with 15 bases spanning the gap. There are 15 residues in the CDR3. Starting from roughly 0.45 ug of total RNA, TCR libraries were made with linear amplification. Study processing details: 4 or 5 healthy donors contributed approximately 78,000 sequenced TCR alpha transcripts. A single record per CDR3 protein comes from TCRdb applying MiXCR to the reads. TCRdb, not the authors, supplied the V and J calls. This sample yields approximately 180,000 distinct CDR3 sequences, of which 74% are seen a single time; roughly 2.4% belongs to the top ten. Study-level points and caveats: Most V and J genes were reportedly biased between naive CD4+ and CD8+ cells.

On this clonotype itself: What it recognizes is unknown.

The receptor's source is a pool of human donors in good health; the sample pools cells from several healthy donors. This chain links TRBV7-2 with TRBJ2-4; D gene ambiguous. Sequenced sample: naive CD4+ and CD8+ T cells sorted from blood, pooled from several donors. CDR3 bases: TGTGCCAGCAGCTGGATGTTCCCTCCTGAAAACATTCAGTACTTC. Translated, it gives CASSWMFPPENIQYF.